What follows are 3 T cell receptor beta chains derived from one specimen sequenced in a study of STAT5B mutations in CD4+ large granular lymphocyte leukemia. Generated by immunoSEQ multiplex PCR, the TCRdb table keeps only in-frame clones and is missing some. This table has about 34,000 clones, 76% appearing once. The sequencing input was CD4+ T cells from blood buffy coats. All receptors derive from a human donor in good health.

The chain uses TRBV15 and TRBJ2-5, with D tentatively TRBD2 (6 bases). This CDR3 comprises 15 residues. V was shortened by 0 bases and J by 5 bases, with 13 bases between the two germline ends. CDR1 is LNHNV, CDR2 YYDKDF, per germline (reference sequence). This chain's CDR3 is CATSRDQGGSETQYF. The CDR3 DNA reads TGTGCCACCAGCAGAGATCAAGGAGGGTCGGAGACCCAGTACTTC.

The V and J genes are TRBV4-3 and TRBJ2-2; 12 bases line up with TRBD2. The trim removed 0 bases at V and 4 bases at J, leaving 3 bases unmatched. Germline V gene lookup returns CDR1 LGHNA and CDR2 YSLEER. This CDR3 has 17 amino acids. CDR3 amino acids: CASSQETSGGATGELFF. CDR3 coding DNA: TGCGCCAGCAGCCAAGAGACTAGCGGGGGTGCCACCGGGGAGCTGTTTTTT.

This clone showed up just once. V is TRBV9 and J is TRBJ2-7; 9 bases are a match to TRBD1. There are 14 residues in the CDR3. The V gene's germline CDR1 is SGDLS and CDR2 YYNGEE. J lost 3 bases, V lost 3 bases, and 4 bases had no gene match. CDR3 in amino acids: CASSGGTGNYEQYF. CDR3 sequence (DNA): TGTGCCAGCAGCGGAGGGACAGGGAACTACGAGCAGTACTTC. The full variable domain, with the rest looked up from reference TRBV9 and TRBJ2-7, is DSGVTQTPKHLITATGQRVTLRCSPRSGDLSVYWYQQSLDQGLQFLIQYYNGEERAKGNILERFSAQQFPDLHSELNLSSLELGDSALYFCASSGGTGNYEQYFGPGTRLTVT.